This TCR beta chain was recorded in a study of T-cell memory formation after mild COVID-19. The table lists this clonotype with a few counts. Germline CDR1 reads MNHNS; CDR2 reads SASEGT. The CDR3 runs 15 residues. The J segment lost 4 bases and the V segment lost 3 bases, leaving 7 bases of the junction unmatched. TCRdb itself ran the 5' RACE reads through MiXCR, one entry per CDR3 protein. The sample holds under 550,000 distinct CDR3 sequences, 18% seen once. The V call is TRBV6-1, the J call TRBJ2-7; TRBD1 aligns across 9 bases. The receptor's source is an adult woman who had mild COVID-19 (a few samples of this study predate the infection). Cell type and time point are not known. Sequencing was carried out using PBMCs or a T cell subset sorted from them (not recorded which). As DNA, the CDR3 is TGTGCCAGCAGTGATCCCGGGACAGGGATATACGAGCAGTACTTC. Translated, it gives CASSDPGTGIYEQYF.